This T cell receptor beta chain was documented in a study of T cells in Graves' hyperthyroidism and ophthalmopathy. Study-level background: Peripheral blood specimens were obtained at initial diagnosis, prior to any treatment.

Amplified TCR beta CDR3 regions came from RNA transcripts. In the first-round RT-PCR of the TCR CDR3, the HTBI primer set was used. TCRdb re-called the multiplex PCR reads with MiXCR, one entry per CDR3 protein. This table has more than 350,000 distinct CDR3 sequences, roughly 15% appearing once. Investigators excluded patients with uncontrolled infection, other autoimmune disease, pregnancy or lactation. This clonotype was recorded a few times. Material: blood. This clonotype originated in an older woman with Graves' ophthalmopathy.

The CDR3 nucleotides read TGTGCCAGCAGTTCCCCCGGGACCAGCGCGGTCCAGTACTTC. This sequence encodes CASSSPGTSAVQYF. J is TRBJ2-5 and V is TRBV12-3 or TRBV12-4; D might be TRBD1 or TRBD2, each matching 5 bases. V was clipped by 4 bases and J by 10 bases, with 19 bases between them. This CDR3 is built from 14 residues.